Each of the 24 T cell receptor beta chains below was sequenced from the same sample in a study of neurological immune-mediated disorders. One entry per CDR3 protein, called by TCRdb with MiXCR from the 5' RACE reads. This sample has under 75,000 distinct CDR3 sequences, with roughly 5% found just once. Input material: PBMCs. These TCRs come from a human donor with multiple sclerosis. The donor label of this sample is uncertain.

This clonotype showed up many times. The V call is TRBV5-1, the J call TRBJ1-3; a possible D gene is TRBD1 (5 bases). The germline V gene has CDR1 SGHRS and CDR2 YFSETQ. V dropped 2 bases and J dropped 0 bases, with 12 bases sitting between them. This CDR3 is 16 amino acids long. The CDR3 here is CASSLSGRSSGNTIYF. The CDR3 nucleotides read TGCGCCAGCAGCTTATCGGGACGAAGCTCTGGAAACACCATATATTTT.

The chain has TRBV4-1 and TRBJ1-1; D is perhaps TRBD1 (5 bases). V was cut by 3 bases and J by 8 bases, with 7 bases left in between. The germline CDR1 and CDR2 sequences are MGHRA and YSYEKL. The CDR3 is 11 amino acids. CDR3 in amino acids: CASSQWGEAFF. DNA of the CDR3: TGCGCCAGCAGCCAGTGGGGGGAAGCTTTCTTT.

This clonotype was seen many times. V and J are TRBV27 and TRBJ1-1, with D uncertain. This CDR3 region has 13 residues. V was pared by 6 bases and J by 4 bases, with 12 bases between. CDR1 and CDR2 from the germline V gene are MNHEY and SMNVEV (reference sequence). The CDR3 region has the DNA TGTGCCAGCAGCACTGGTAGGGCCACTGAAGCTTTCTTT. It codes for CASSTGRATEAFF.

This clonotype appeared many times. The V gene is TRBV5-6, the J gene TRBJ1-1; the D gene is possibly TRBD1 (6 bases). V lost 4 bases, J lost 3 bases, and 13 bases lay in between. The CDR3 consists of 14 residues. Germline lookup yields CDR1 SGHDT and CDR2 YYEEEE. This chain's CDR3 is CASSPARGDTEAFF. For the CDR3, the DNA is TGTGCCAGCAGCCCAGCCAGGGGAGACACTGAAGCTTTCTTT. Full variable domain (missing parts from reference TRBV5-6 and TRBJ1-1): DAGVTQSPTHLIKTRGQQVTLRCSPKSGHDTVSWYQQALGQGPQFIFQYYEEEERQRGNFPDRFSGHQFPNYSSELNVNALLLGDSALYLCASSPARGDTEAFFGQGTRLTVV.

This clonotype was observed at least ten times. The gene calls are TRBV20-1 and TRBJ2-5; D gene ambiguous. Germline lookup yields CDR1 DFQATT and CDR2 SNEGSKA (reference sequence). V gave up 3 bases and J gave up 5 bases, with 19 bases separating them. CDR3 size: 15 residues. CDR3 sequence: CSASPLGMTWETQYF. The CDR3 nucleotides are TGCAGTGCTAGCCCCCTAGGGATGACGTGGGAGACCCAGTACTTC.

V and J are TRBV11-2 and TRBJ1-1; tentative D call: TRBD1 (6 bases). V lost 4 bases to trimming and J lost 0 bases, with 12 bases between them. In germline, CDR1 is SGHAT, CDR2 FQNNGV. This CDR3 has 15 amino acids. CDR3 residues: CASSYDRFMNTEAFF. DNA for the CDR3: TGTGCCAGCAGCTATGACAGGTTCATGAACACTGAAGCTTTCTTT.

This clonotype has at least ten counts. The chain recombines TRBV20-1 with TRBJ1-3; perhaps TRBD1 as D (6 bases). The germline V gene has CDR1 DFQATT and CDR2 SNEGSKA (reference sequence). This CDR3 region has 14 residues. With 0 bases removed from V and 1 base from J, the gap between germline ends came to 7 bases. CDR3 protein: CSAREGGSGNTIYF. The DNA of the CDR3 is TGCAGTGCTAGAGAAGGGGGATCTGGAAACACCATATATTTT.

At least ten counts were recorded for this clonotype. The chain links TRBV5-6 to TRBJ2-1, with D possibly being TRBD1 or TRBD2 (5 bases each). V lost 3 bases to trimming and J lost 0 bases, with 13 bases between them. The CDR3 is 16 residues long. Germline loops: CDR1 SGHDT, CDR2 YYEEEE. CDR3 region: CASSWDAISSYNEQFF. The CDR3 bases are TGTGCCAGCAGCTGGGACGCTATTAGCTCCTACAATGAGCAGTTCTTC.

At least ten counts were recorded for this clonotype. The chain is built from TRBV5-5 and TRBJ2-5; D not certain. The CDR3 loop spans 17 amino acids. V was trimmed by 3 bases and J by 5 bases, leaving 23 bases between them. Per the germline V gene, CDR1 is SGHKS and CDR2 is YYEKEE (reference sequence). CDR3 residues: CASSSPVDGRNRETQYF. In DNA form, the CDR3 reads TGTGCCAGCAGCTCCCCCGTGGACGGACGGAATCGGGAGACCCAGTACTTC. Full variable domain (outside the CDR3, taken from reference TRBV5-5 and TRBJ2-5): DAGVTQSPTHLIKTRGQQVTLRCSPISGHKSVSWYQQVLGQGPQFIFQYYEKEERGRGNFPDRFSARQFPNYSSELNVNALLLGDSALYLCASSSPVDGRNRETQYFGPGTRLLVL.

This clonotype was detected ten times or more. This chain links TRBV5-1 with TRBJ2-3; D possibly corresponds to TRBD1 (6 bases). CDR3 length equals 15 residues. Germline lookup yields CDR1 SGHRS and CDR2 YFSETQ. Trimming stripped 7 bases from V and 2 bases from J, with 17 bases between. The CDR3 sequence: CASGAGQPYTDTQYF. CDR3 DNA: TGCGCCAGCGGCGCCGGACAGCCCTACACAGATACGCAGTATTTT.

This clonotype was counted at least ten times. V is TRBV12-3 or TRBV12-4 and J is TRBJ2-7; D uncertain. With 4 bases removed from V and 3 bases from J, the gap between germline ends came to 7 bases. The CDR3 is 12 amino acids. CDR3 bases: TGTGCCAGCAGTTATGTGGTCTACGAGCAGTACTTC. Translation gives CASSYVVYEQYF.

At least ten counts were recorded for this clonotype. This CDR3 reads CASSEAPQGPQHF. The CDR3 nucleotides are TGTGCCAGCAGTGAAGCCCCACAGGGGCCCCAGCATTTT. The chain couples TRBV2 to TRBJ1-5, with D maybe TRBD1 (6 bases). V lost 0 bases and J lost 9, with 9 bases in between. The CDR3 has 13 amino acids. Germline V CDR1 and CDR2: SNHLY, FYNNEI.

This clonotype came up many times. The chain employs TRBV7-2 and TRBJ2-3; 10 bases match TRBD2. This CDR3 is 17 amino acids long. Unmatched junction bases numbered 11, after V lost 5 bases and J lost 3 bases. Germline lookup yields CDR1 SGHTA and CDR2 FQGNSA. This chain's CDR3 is CASSLNPQRGGTDTQYF. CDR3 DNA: TGTGCCAGCAGCCTGAACCCACAGCGGGGGGGAACAGATACGCAGTATTTT. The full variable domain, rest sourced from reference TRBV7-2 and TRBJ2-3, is GAGVSQSPSNKVTEKGKDVELRCDPISGHTALYWYRQSLGQGLEFLIYFQGNSAPDKSGLPSDRFSAERTGGSVSTLTIQRTQQEDSAVYLCASSLNPQRGGTDTQYFGPGTRLTVL.

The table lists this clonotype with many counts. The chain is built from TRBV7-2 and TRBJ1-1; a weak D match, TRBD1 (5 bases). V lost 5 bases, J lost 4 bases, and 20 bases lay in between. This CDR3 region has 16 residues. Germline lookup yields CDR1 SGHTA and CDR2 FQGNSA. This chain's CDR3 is CASSPTGDRTRTEAFF. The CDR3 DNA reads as TGTGCCAGCAGCCCTACAGGAGATCGGACCCGCACTGAAGCTTTCTTT.

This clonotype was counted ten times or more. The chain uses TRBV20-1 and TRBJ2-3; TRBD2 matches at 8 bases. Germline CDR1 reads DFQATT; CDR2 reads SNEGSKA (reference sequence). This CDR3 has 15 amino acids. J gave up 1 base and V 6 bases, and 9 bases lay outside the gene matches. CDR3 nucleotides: TGCAGTGCCCCCTCAGTCGGGGGGGGCACAGATACGCAGTATTTT. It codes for CSAPSVGGGTDTQYF.

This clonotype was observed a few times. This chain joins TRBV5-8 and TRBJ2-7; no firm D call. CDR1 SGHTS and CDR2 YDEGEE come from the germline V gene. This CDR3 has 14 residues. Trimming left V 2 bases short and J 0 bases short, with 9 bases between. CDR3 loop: CASSFRPASYEQYF. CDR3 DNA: TGTGCCAGCAGCTTCCGACCTGCCTCCTACGAGCAGTACTTC.

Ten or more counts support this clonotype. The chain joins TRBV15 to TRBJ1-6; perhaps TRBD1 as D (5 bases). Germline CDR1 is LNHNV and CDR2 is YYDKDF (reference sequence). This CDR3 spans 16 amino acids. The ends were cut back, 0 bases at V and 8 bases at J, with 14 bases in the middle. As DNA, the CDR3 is TGTGCCACCAGCAGAGATAGGGACGGGGGGTATTCACCCCTCCACTTT. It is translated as CATSRDRDGGYSPLHF.

The CDR3 nucleotides read TGTGCCAGCCGCCCGACCGGGACAAGCACAGATACGCAGTATTTT. This sequence encodes CASRPTGTSTDTQYF. This rearrangement joins TRBV6-4 to TRBJ2-3; maybe TRBD1 (6 bases). This CDR3 is 15 amino acids long. V dropped 8 bases and J dropped 0 bases, with 15 bases sitting between them. The germline CDR1 and CDR2 sequences are MRHNA and SNTAGT.

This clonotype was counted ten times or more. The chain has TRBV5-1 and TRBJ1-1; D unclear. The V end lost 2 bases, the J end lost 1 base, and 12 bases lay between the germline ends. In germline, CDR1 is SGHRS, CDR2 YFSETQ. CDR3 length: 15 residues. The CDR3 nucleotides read TGCGCCAGCAGCTTTCCCGAACAGAAGAACACTGAAGCTTTCTTT. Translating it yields CASSFPEQKNTEAFF.

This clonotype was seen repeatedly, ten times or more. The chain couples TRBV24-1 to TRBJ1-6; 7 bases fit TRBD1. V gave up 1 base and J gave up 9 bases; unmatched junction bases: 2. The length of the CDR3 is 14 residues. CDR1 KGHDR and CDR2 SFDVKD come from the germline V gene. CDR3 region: CATSDLQGSSPLHF. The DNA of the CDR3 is TGTGCCACCAGTGATTTACAGGGGAGTTCACCCCTCCACTTT.

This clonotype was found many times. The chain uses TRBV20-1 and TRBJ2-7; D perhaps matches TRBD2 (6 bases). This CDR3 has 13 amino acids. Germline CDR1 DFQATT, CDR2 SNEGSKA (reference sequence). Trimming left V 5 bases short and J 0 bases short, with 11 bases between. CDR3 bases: TGCAGTGCTGCCCGGGGGAACTCCTACGAGCAGTACTTC. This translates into CSAARGNSYEQYF.

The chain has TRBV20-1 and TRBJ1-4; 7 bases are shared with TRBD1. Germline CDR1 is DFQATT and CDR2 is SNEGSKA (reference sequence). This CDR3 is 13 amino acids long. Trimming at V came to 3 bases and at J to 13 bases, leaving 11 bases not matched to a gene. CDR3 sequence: CSASRTGVSALFF. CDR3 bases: TGCAGTGCTAGTAGAACAGGGGTATCGGCACTGTTTTTT.

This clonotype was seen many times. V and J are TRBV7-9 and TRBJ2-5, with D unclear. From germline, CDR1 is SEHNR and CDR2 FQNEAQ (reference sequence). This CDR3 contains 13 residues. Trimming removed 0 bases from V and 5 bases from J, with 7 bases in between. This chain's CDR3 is CASSLAGWETQYF. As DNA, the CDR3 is TGTGCCAGCAGCTTAGCCGGCTGGGAGACCCAGTACTTC.

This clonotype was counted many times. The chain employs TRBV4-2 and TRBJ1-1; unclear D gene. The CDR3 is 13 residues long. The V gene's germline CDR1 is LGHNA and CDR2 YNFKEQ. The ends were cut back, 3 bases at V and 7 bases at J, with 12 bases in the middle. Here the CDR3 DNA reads TGTGCCAGCAGCCAGACGGGAAGTTATGAAGCTTTCTTT. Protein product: CASSQTGSYEAFF.